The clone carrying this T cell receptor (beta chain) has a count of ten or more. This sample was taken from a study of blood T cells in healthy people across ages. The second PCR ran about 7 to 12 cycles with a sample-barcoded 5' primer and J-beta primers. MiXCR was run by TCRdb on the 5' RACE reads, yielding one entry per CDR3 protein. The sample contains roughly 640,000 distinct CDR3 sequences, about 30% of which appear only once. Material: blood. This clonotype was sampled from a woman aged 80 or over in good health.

The CDR3 loop is CASSLDPGDRGRDYGYTF. The CDR3 region has the DNA TGTGCCAGCAGCTTAGACCCCGGGGACAGGGGGCGCGACTATGGCTACACCTTC. V is TRBV7-9 and J is TRBJ1-2; 12 bases agree with TRBD1. V was clipped by 1 base and J by 3 bases; unmatched bases: 9. CDR1 SEHNR and CDR2 FQNEAQ come from the germline V gene (reference sequence). There are 18 residues in the CDR3.